This T cell receptor (beta chain) was sequenced for a study of patients with pleural tuberculosis. TCRdb passed the reads through MiXCR, listing each CDR3 protein once. The sample lists around 50,000 distinct CDR3 sequences, less than 9.5% occurring once. Deletions cut 5 bases from V and 5 bases from J, with 16 bases between. CDR3 length: 15 amino acids. CDR1 and CDR2 from the germline V gene are SGHAT and FQNNGV. This clonotype was counted at least ten times. This clonotype originated in a human donor with pleural tuberculosis. The chain is built from TRBV11-2 and TRBJ1-5; tentatively, D is TRBD1 (6 bases). In DNA form, the CDR3 reads TGTGCCAGCAGCAGGGACACCCTGAGAGATCAGCCCCAGCATTTT. Its translation: CASSRDTLRDQPQHF.